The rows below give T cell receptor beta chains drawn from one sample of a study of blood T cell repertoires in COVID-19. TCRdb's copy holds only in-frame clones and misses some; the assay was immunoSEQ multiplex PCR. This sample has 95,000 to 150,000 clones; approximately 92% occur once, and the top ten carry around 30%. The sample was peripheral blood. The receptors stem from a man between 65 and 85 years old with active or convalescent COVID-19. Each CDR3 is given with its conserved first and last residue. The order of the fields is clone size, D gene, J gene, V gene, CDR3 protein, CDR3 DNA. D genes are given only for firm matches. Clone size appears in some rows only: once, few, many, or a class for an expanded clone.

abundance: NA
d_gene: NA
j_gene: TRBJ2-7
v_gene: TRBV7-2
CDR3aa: CASSQSSDGYEQYF
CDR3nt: TGTGCCAGCAGCCAATCGAGCGACGGCTACGAGCAGTACTTC

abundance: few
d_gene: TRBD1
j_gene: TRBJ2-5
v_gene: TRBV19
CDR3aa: CASSQGAQETQYF
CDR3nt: TGTGCCAGTAGCCAGGGGGCCCAAGAGACCCAGTACTTC

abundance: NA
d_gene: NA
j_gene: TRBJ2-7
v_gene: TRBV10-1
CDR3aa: CASSDPTEEEEQYF
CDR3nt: TGCGCCAGCAGTGACCCTACGGAGGAGGAGGAGCAGTACTTC

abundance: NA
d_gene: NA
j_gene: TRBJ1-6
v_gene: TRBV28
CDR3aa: CASSLSGRINSPLHF
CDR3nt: TGTGCCAGCAGTTTATCAGGGAGGATCAATTCACCCCTCCACTTT

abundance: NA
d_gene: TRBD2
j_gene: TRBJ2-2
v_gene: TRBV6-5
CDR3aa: CASRRAGVRTGELFF
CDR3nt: TGTGCCAGCCGTCGGGCGGGAGTACGGACCGGGGAGCTGTTTTTT

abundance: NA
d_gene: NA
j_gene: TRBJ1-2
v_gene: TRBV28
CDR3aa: CASSLYRVGGYTF
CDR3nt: TGTGCCAGCAGTTTATACAGGGTCGGTGGCTACACCTTC

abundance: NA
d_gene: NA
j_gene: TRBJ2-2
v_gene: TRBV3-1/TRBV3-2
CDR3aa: CASSPLSGELFF
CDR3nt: TGTGCCAGCAGCCCTTTATCCGGGGAGCTGTTTTTT

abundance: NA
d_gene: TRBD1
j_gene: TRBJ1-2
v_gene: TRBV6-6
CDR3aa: CASRTGGRANYGYTF
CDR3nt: TGTGCCAGCAGAACAGGGGGCAGAGCGAACTATGGCTACACCTTC

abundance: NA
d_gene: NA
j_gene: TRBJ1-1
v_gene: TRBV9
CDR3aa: CASSVEIENTEAFF
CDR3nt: TGTGCCAGCAGCGTAGAAATAGAGAACACTGAAGCTTTCTTT

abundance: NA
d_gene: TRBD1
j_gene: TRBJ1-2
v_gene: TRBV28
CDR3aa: CASSHGQARQYGYTF
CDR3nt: TGTGCCAGCAGTCATGGACAGGCCCGTCAGTATGGCTACACCTTC

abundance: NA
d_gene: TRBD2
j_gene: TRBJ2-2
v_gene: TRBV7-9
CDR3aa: CASRPSGSAGELFF
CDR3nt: TGTGCCAGCAGACCCAGCGGGAGTGCCGGGGAGCTGTTTTTT

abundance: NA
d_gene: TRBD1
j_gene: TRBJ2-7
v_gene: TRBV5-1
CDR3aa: CASSQGQGAYEQYF
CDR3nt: TGCGCCAGCAGCCAGGGACAGGGGGCTTACGAGCAGTACTTC

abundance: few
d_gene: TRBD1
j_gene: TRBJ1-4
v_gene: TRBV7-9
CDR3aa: CASSRYPGQGAWNEKLFF
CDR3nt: TGTGCCAGCAGCCGCTATCCGGGACAGGGGGCGTGGAATGAAAAACTGTTTTTT

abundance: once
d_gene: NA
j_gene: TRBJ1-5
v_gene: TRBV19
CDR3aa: CASVGGNQPQHF
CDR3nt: TGTGCCAGCGTCGGGGGCAATCAGCCCCAGCATTTT

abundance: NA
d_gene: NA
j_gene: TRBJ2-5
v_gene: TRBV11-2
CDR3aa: CASSPRGETQYF
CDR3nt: TGTGCCAGCAGCCCCCGAGGCGAGACCCAGTACTTC

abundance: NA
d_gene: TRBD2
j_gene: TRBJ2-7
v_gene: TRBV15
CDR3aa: CATSLRAGLAVDEQYF
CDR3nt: TGTGCCACCAGCCTTCGAGCGGGACTAGCTGTCGACGAGCAGTACTTC

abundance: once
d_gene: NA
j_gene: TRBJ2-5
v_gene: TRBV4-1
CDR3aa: CASSQVADPGETQYF
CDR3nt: TGCGCCAGCAGCCAAGTAGCGGACCCGGGAGAGACCCAGTACTTC

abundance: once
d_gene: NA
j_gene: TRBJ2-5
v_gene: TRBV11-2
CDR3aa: CASSSTRDSKETQYF
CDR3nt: TGTGCCAGCAGCTCCACGCGGGACAGCAAAGAGACCCAGTACTTC

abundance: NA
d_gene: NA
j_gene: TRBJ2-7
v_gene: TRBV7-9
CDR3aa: CASSSTGHDSYEQYF
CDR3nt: TGTGCCAGCAGCTCAACGGGACACGACTCCTACGAGCAGTACTTC

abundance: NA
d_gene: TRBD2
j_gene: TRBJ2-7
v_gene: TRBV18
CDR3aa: CASSPPASGRASEQYF
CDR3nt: TGTGCCAGCTCACCACCGGCTAGCGGGAGGGCATCCGAGCAGTACTTC

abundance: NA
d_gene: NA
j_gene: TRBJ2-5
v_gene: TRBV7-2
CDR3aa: CASSFWGEETQYF
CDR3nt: TGTGCCAGCAGCTTCTGGGGAGAAGAGACCCAGTACTTC

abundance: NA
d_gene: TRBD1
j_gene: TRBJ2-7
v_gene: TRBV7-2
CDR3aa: CASSLGQGHYEQYF
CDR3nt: TGTGCCAGCAGCCTCGGACAGGGGCATTACGAGCAGTACTTC

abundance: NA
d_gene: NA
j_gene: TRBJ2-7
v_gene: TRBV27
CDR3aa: CASSFDGEAYEQYF
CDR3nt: TGTGCCAGCAGTTTCGACGGGGAGGCCTACGAGCAGTACTTC

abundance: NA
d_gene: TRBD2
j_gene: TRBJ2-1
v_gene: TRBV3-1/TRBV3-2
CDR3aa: CASSPPSGIYNEQFF
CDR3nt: TGTGCCAGCAGTCCTCCTAGCGGGATTTACAATGAGCAGTTCTTC

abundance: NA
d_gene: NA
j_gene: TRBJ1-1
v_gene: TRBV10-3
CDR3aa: CATSIGTEAFF
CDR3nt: TGTGCCACTAGTATTGGTACTGAAGCTTTCTTT

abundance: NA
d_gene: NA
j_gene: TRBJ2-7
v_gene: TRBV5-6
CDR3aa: CASSLPDSRYEQYF
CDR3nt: TGTGCCAGCAGCTTACCGGACAGTAGATACGAGCAGTACTTC

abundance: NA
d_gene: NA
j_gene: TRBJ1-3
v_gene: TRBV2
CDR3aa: CASTRQGGNTIYF
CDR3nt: TGTGCCAGCACCCGGCAGGGTGGAAACACCATATATTTT

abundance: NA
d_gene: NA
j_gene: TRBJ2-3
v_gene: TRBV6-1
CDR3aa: CASSDPRNTDTQYF
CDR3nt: TGTGCCAGCAGTGATCCCAGAAACACAGATACGCAGTATTTT

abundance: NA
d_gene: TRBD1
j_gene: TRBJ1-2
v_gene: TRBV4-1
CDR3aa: CASSAQTGKKNGYTF
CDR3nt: TGCGCCAGCAGCGCTCAGACAGGGAAGAAGAATGGCTACACCTTC

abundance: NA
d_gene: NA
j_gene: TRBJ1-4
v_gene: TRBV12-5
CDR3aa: CASGARQDEKLFF
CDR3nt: TGTGCTAGTGGGGCCAGACAGGATGAAAAACTGTTTTTT

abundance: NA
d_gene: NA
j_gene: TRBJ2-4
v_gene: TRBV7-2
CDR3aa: CASSWGQAKNIQYF
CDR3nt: TGTGCCAGCAGCTGGGGACAAGCCAAAAACATTCAGTACTTC

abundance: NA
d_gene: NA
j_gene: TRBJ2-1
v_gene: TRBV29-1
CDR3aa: CSGQTGISYNEQFF
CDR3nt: TGCAGCGGGCAAACAGGGATCTCATACAATGAGCAGTTCTTC

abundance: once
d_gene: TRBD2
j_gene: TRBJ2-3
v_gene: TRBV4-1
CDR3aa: CASSQNSGQSTDTQYF
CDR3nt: TGCGCCAGCAGCCAAAATAGCGGGCAAAGCACAGATACGCAGTATTTT

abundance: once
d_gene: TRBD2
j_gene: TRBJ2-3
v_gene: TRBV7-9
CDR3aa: CASSPRTSGSWADTQYF
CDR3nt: TGTGCCAGCAGCCCTCGGACTAGCGGGAGTTGGGCAGATACGCAGTATTTT

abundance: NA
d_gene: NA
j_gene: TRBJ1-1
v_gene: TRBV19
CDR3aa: CASKEGGGGSAEAFF
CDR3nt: TGTGCCAGTAAAGAAGGCGGCGGAGGTTCCGCTGAAGCTTTCTTT

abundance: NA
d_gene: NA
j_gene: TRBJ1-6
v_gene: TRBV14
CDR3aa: CASSQGRGNSPLHF
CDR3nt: TGTGCCAGCAGCCAAGGTAGAGGGAATTCACCCCTCCACTTT

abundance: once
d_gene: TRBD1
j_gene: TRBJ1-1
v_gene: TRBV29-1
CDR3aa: CSGETGAMNTEAFF
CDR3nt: TGCAGCGGCGAGACAGGGGCAATGAACACTGAAGCTTTCTTT

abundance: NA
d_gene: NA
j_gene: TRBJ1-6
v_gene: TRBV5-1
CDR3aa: CASSLAGGADSPLHF
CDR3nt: TGCGCCAGCAGCTTGGCGGGGGGCGCCGATTCACCCCTCCACTTT

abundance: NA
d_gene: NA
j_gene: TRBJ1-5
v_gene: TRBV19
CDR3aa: CASSIGQGPNQPQHF
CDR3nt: TGTGCCAGTAGTATAGGTCAGGGTCCTAATCAGCCCCAGCATTTT